The present TCR beta chain was sequenced within a study of PD-L1 blockade in urothelial cancer. Study overall: The study started patients on atezolizumab around 2014, giving 1,200 mg intravenously every 3 weeks. A median around 140,000 T cells were found in blood samples. Findings and limits, study-wide: Patients with durable benefit had greater blood expansion of tumor-associated TCR clones 3 weeks into treatment.

TCRdb keeps only in-frame clones here, not all; method: immunoSEQ multiplex PCR. The sample lists tens of thousands of clones, about 85% occurring once. Details on this clone: The antigen remains unidentified.

Trimming left V 3 bases short and J 0 bases short, with 11 bases between. The CDR3 extends over 16 amino acids. Germline CDR1 is SGHVS and CDR2 is FQNEAQ. The cohort comprised individuals with locally advanced or metastatic urothelial carcinoma. This chain connects TRBV7-8 to TRBJ2-2; D might be TRBD1 (5 bases). Sample: PBMCs, taken around atezolizumab (anti-PD-L1) treatment. This clonotype originated in a woman aged 65 to 85 with urothelial cancer. The CDR3 sequence: CASSFNTGTNTGELFF. The CDR3 nucleotides read TGTGCCAGCAGCTTTAATACAGGAACGAACACCGGGGAGCTGTTTTTT.